A selection of T cell receptor beta chains follows, all from one sample in a study of siplizumab effects on memory and regulatory T cells. Produced via immunoSEQ multiplex PCR; TCRdb's table is partial and in-frame only. The sample has about 100,000 clones, roughly 91% seen once. The source material was non-Treg CD4+ T cells sorted from blood. Every receptor here comes from a human donor in good health. Both conserved end residues are part of each CDR3. D genes are given only for firm matches. The size field is filled for only some rows; it gives once, few, many or a size class.

d_gene: .
v_gene: TRBV5-1
j_gene: TRBJ2-5
abundance: .
CDR3nt: TGCGCCAGCAGCTTGGTCCAGGGGAAGGAGACCCAGTACTTC
CDR3aa: CASSLVQGKETQYF

d_gene: .
v_gene: TRBV29-1
j_gene: TRBJ1-2
abundance: medium-sized
CDR3nt: TGCAGCGTCCTCGGGACGGACTATGGCTACACCTTC
CDR3aa: CSVLGTDYGYTF

d_gene: .
v_gene: TRBV19
j_gene: TRBJ2-4
abundance: .
CDR3nt: TGTGCCAGTAGTTTCACAGGGTTCTTGGTGGCCAAAAACATTCAGTACTTC
CDR3aa: CASSFTGFLVAKNIQYF

d_gene: .
v_gene: TRBV7-9
j_gene: TRBJ1-2
abundance: few
CDR3nt: TGTGCCAGCAGCCCAGGACAGCTATATGGCTACACCTTC
CDR3aa: CASSPGQLYGYTF

d_gene: TRBD1
v_gene: TRBV10-2
j_gene: TRBJ1-5
abundance: .
CDR3nt: TGCGCCAGCAGTAATACCAGGGGGGGAGATCAGCCCCAGCATTTT
CDR3aa: CASSNTRGGDQPQHF

d_gene: .
v_gene: TRBV7-2
j_gene: TRBJ2-7
abundance: .
CDR3nt: TGTGCCAGCAGCTTAGCGACTAGAGAACCCTACGAGCAGTACTTC
CDR3aa: CASSLATREPYEQYF

d_gene: .
v_gene: TRBV4-1
j_gene: TRBJ2-1
abundance: .
CDR3nt: TGCGCCAGCAGCCAAGAGAATCCAGTGAGCTCCTACAATGAGCAGTTCTTC
CDR3aa: CASSQENPVSSYNEQFF

d_gene: .
v_gene: TRBV29-1
j_gene: TRBJ2-2
abundance: .
CDR3nt: TGCAGCGTTGAAAGACTAGTGCCCGGGGAGCTGTTTTTT
CDR3aa: CSVERLVPGELFF

d_gene: .
v_gene: TRBV19
j_gene: TRBJ1-5
abundance: .
CDR3nt: TGTGCCAGTAAGGGCCGGAGGGGCAATCAGCCCCAGCATTTT
CDR3aa: CASKGRRGNQPQHF

d_gene: TRBD1
v_gene: TRBV7-9
j_gene: TRBJ1-2
abundance: .
CDR3nt: TGTGCCAGCAGCTTAGTGGGGACAGGGGGCGATTATGGCTACACCTTC
CDR3aa: CASSLVGTGGDYGYTF

d_gene: TRBD1
v_gene: TRBV6-1
j_gene: TRBJ1-4
abundance: .
CDR3nt: TGTGCCAGCAGACAACAGGGGGTGACTGAAAAACTGTTTTTT
CDR3aa: CASRQQGVTEKLFF

d_gene: .
v_gene: TRBV5-6
j_gene: TRBJ2-5
abundance: .
CDR3nt: TGTGCCAGCAGCCGAGAAGAGACCCAGTACTTC
CDR3aa: CASSREETQYF

d_gene: .
v_gene: TRBV19
j_gene: TRBJ1-5
abundance: .
CDR3nt: TGTGCCAGTACCAGATCGGGCCGCGGCCAATATAGCAATCAGCCCCAGCATTTT
CDR3aa: CASTRSGRGQYSNQPQHF

d_gene: .
v_gene: TRBV5-4
j_gene: TRBJ2-1
abundance: .
CDR3nt: TGTGCCAGCAGCACGATTCGGGATGAGCAGTTCTTC
CDR3aa: CASSTIRDEQFF

d_gene: .
v_gene: TRBV5-1
j_gene: TRBJ2-1
abundance: .
CDR3nt: TGCGCCAGCAGCTTGGTTGTCAGGGTCAATGAGCAGTTCTTC
CDR3aa: CASSLVVRVNEQFF

d_gene: .
v_gene: TRBV7-9
j_gene: TRBJ2-6
abundance: .
CDR3nt: TGTGCCAGCAGCCACTACAGGGACTCTGGGGCCAACGTCCTGACTTTC
CDR3aa: CASSHYRDSGANVLTF

d_gene: TRBD2
v_gene: TRBV5-4
j_gene: TRBJ2-1
abundance: .
CDR3nt: TGTGCCAGCAGCAACACACTGACACTAGCGGGAGACTACAATGAGCAGTTCTTC
CDR3aa: CASSNTLTLAGDYNEQFF

d_gene: .
v_gene: TRBV19
j_gene: TRBJ1-2
abundance: .
CDR3nt: TGTGCCACCCGCCGAGGAGGCCAGGGGTCTTTCTATGGCTACACCTTC
CDR3aa: CATRRGGQGSFYGYTF

d_gene: .
v_gene: TRBV5-1
j_gene: TRBJ1-2
abundance: .
CDR3nt: TGCGCCAGCAGTTTCGACAGCTCCTATGGCTACACCTTC
CDR3aa: CASSFDSSYGYTF

d_gene: .
v_gene: TRBV7-9
j_gene: TRBJ2-1
abundance: .
CDR3nt: TGTGCCAGCAGCTCCCCTCCCGGCTACAATGAGCAGTTCTTC
CDR3aa: CASSSPPGYNEQFF

d_gene: TRBD1
v_gene: TRBV29-1
j_gene: TRBJ2-7
abundance: once
CDR3nt: TGCAGCGTGGCGACTGGGACAGGGGGCGGGGAGCAGTACTTC
CDR3aa: CSVATGTGGGEQYF

d_gene: TRBD1
v_gene: TRBV4-2
j_gene: TRBJ1-5
abundance: once
CDR3nt: TGTGCCAGCAGCCGTGGACAGGGCAATCAGCCCCAGCATTTT
CDR3aa: CASSRGQGNQPQHF

d_gene: .
v_gene: TRBV14
j_gene: TRBJ2-7
abundance: .
CDR3nt: TGTGCCAGCAGCCAAGGGGCCTCACCCTACGAGCAGTACTTC
CDR3aa: CASSQGASPYEQYF

d_gene: .
v_gene: TRBV7-9
j_gene: TRBJ2-1
abundance: .
CDR3nt: TGTGCCAGCAGCTTGTATGGCGGTGTCTCCTACAATGAGCAGTTCTTC
CDR3aa: CASSLYGGVSYNEQFF

d_gene: .
v_gene: TRBV5-4
j_gene: TRBJ2-3
abundance: .
CDR3nt: TGTGCCAGCAGTTCGCAAGTTACACGGCCAGATACGCAGTATTTT
CDR3aa: CASSSQVTRPDTQYF

d_gene: .
v_gene: TRBV6-6
j_gene: TRBJ1-4
abundance: many
CDR3nt: TGTGCCAGCAGCGCCGCGGGGCCAACTAATGAAAAACTGTTTTTT
CDR3aa: CASSAAGPTNEKLFF

d_gene: .
v_gene: TRBV18
j_gene: TRBJ2-7
abundance: .
CDR3nt: TGTGCCAGCTCACAACGGGATGCCGAGCAGTACTTC
CDR3aa: CASSQRDAEQYF

d_gene: TRBD2
v_gene: TRBV5-4
j_gene: TRBJ2-2
abundance: .
CDR3nt: TGTGCCAGCAGCTTAGCGGGAGTTACCGGGGAGCTGTTTTTT
CDR3aa: CASSLAGVTGELFF

d_gene: TRBD1
v_gene: TRBV4-1
j_gene: TRBJ1-1
abundance: .
CDR3nt: TGCGCCAGCAGCCAAAGACAGGGGACCCCCGCTTTCTTT
CDR3aa: CASSQRQGTPAFF

d_gene: .
v_gene: TRBV29-1
j_gene: TRBJ1-2
abundance: .
CDR3nt: TGCAGCGTTACCGTGGCAGGGGAGGGCGGCTACACCTTC
CDR3aa: CSVTVAGEGGYTF

d_gene: .
v_gene: TRBV30
j_gene: TRBJ1-5
abundance: .
CDR3nt: TGTGCCTGGAGTGGGGGTAACAATCAGCCCCAGCATTTT
CDR3aa: CAWSGGNNQPQHF

d_gene: .
v_gene: TRBV19
j_gene: TRBJ1-5
abundance: .
CDR3nt: TGTGCCAGTAGTATCGGGCAGATCAATCAGCCCCAGCATTTT
CDR3aa: CASSIGQINQPQHF

d_gene: .
v_gene: TRBV11-3
j_gene: TRBJ1-1
abundance: .
CDR3nt: TGTGCCAGCAGCTTCTCAGCGGAAGCTTTCTTT
CDR3aa: CASSFSAEAFF

d_gene: .
v_gene: TRBV25-1
j_gene: TRBJ1-5
abundance: .
CDR3nt: TGTGCCAGCAGTGAAGGGAGAGGCGATCAGCCCCAGCATTTT
CDR3aa: CASSEGRGDQPQHF

d_gene: .
v_gene: TRBV18
j_gene: TRBJ2-1
abundance: once
CDR3nt: TGTGCCAGCTCACCCGCCGGGAGCTCCTACAATGAGCAGTTCTTC
CDR3aa: CASSPAGSSYNEQFF

d_gene: .
v_gene: TRBV6-6
j_gene: TRBJ1-3
abundance: .
CDR3nt: TGTGCCAGCAGCCCCCGGCGGGCTGGAAACACCATATATTTT
CDR3aa: CASSPRRAGNTIYF

d_gene: .
v_gene: TRBV7-9
j_gene: TRBJ2-3
abundance: .
CDR3nt: TGTGCCAGCGGACTAACCCATAGCACAGATACGCAGTATTTT
CDR3aa: CASGLTHSTDTQYF

d_gene: TRBD2
v_gene: TRBV30
j_gene: TRBJ2-3
abundance: .
CDR3nt: TGTGCCTGGAGTGTTTGGACTAGGGCCACAGATACGCAGTATTTT
CDR3aa: CAWSVWTRATDTQYF

d_gene: TRBD2
v_gene: TRBV6-4
j_gene: TRBJ2-1
abundance: .
CDR3nt: TGTGCCAGCAGTGAGTCAGCGGGAGATAACGGTGAGCAGTTCTTC
CDR3aa: CASSESAGDNGEQFF

d_gene: TRBD1
v_gene: TRBV19
j_gene: TRBJ1-3
abundance: .
CDR3nt: TGTGCCAGTAGGCGTGAGGGACAGAGGAACACCATATATTTT
CDR3aa: CASRREGQRNTIYF

d_gene: TRBD1
v_gene: TRBV9
j_gene: TRBJ1-1
abundance: .
CDR3nt: TGTGCCAGCAGCGGCGGGACAGCTAACACTGAAGCTTTCTTT
CDR3aa: CASSGGTANTEAFF

d_gene: .
v_gene: TRBV27
j_gene: TRBJ1-1
abundance: few
CDR3nt: TGTGCCAGCAGTTTACGAGGGATGAACACTGAAGCTTTCTTT
CDR3aa: CASSLRGMNTEAFF

d_gene: .
v_gene: TRBV18
j_gene: TRBJ1-2
abundance: .
CDR3nt: TGTGCCAGCTCACCAAGGCGGGGTGCCTATGGCTACACCTTC
CDR3aa: CASSPRRGAYGYTF

d_gene: .
v_gene: TRBV14
j_gene: TRBJ1-1
abundance: few
CDR3nt: TGTGCCAGCAGCCCTCTTGGGGCAGGGTTGAACACTGAAGCTTTCTTT
CDR3aa: CASSPLGAGLNTEAFF

d_gene: TRBD1
v_gene: TRBV7-9
j_gene: TRBJ1-5
abundance: few
CDR3nt: TGTGCCAGCAGCTCGGGACAGTATCAGCCCCAGCATTTT
CDR3aa: CASSSGQYQPQHF

d_gene: .
v_gene: TRBV6-1
j_gene: TRBJ2-7
abundance: .
CDR3nt: TGTGCCAGCAGTGGTACAGGGGGCCAGCGGGAGGCCCCCTACGAGCAGTACTTC
CDR3aa: CASSGTGGQREAPYEQYF

d_gene: .
v_gene: TRBV10-3
j_gene: TRBJ2-3
abundance: .
CDR3nt: TGTGCCATCAAAGAAAGCTATAGCACAGATACGCAGTATTTT
CDR3aa: CAIKESYSTDTQYF

d_gene: .
v_gene: TRBV28
j_gene: TRBJ1-2
abundance: .
CDR3nt: TGTGCCAGCAGTTTAGCCCAAGCCCTCTATGGCTACACCTTC
CDR3aa: CASSLAQALYGYTF

d_gene: .
v_gene: TRBV7-2
j_gene: TRBJ2-4
abundance: .
CDR3nt: TGTGCCAGCAGCTCCAGACAGCTAGCCAAAAACATTCAGTACTTC
CDR3aa: CASSSRQLAKNIQYF

d_gene: TRBD2
v_gene: TRBV14
j_gene: TRBJ2-1
abundance: .
CDR3nt: TGTGCCAGCCCTTCGGGGGGCCCACCGAAGCGGGAGACTTACAATGAGCAGTTCTTC
CDR3aa: CASPSGGPPKRETYNEQFF

d_gene: TRBD2
v_gene: TRBV7-9
j_gene: TRBJ2-4
abundance: .
CDR3nt: TGTGCCAGCAGCTTAGTACCGGCTAGCGGGAGGGCCAGAAACATTCAGTACTTC
CDR3aa: CASSLVPASGRARNIQYF

d_gene: TRBD2
v_gene: TRBV19
j_gene: TRBJ2-1
abundance: .
CDR3nt: TGTGCCAGTAGCATAGCGGGAGGCTCCTACAATGAGCAGTTCTTC
CDR3aa: CASSIAGGSYNEQFF

d_gene: .
v_gene: TRBV9
j_gene: TRBJ2-2
abundance: .
CDR3nt: TGTGCCAGCAGCGCCCCACCCCGCGGGTCGAACACCGGGGAGCTGTTTTTT
CDR3aa: CASSAPPRGSNTGELFF

d_gene: .
v_gene: TRBV4-2
j_gene: TRBJ1-5
abundance: .
CDR3nt: TGTGCCAGCAGCCAAGATTTCGGGAGCAATCAGCCCCAGCATTTT
CDR3aa: CASSQDFGSNQPQHF

d_gene: TRBD2
v_gene: TRBV5-1
j_gene: TRBJ2-5
abundance: once
CDR3nt: TGCGCCAGCAGCTATCTAGCGGGAGGGCCAGAGACCCAGTACTTC
CDR3aa: CASSYLAGGPETQYF

d_gene: TRBD2
v_gene: TRBV5-1
j_gene: TRBJ2-7
abundance: .
CDR3nt: TGCGCCAGTCGACTGGGAGGGGCGGACTACGAGCAGTACTTC
CDR3aa: CASRLGGADYEQYF

d_gene: TRBD1
v_gene: TRBV9
j_gene: TRBJ2-3
abundance: .
CDR3nt: TGTGCCAGCAGCCCTCGGCAGGGGGCCACAGATACGCAGTATTTT
CDR3aa: CASSPRQGATDTQYF

d_gene: TRBD2
v_gene: TRBV19
j_gene: TRBJ2-7
abundance: .
CDR3nt: TGTGCCAGTAGGAGGGGACTAGCGGGAGTTCGCGACGAGCAGTACTTC
CDR3aa: CASRRGLAGVRDEQYF

d_gene: .
v_gene: TRBV7-2
j_gene: TRBJ2-3
abundance: .
CDR3nt: TGTGCCAGCAGCTTAGGGCATTGGGGGGTAGATACGCAGTATTTT
CDR3aa: CASSLGHWGVDTQYF

d_gene: TRBD2
v_gene: TRBV27
j_gene: TRBJ2-1
abundance: .
CDR3nt: TGTGCCAGCAGTTTTGGACTAGCGGGAGAGGGTAATGAGCAGTTCTTC
CDR3aa: CASSFGLAGEGNEQFF